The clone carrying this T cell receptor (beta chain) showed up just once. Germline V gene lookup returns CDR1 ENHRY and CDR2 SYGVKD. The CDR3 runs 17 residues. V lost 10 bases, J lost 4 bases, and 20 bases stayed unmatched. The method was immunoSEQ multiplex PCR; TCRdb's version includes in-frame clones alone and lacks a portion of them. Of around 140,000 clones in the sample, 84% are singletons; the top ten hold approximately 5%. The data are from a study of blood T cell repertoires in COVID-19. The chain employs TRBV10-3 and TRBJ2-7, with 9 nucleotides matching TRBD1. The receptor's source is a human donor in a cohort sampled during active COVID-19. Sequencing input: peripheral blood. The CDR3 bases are TGTGCCACCGGCCCCGGTACCGGGACAGGGTACCGATACGAGCAGTACGTC. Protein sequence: CATGPGTGTGYRYEQYV.